This TCR beta chain was captured in a study of blood T cell repertoires in COVID-19. The V gene end was trimmed by 0 bases and the J gene end by 4 bases; junction bases not matched to a gene: 1. The CDR3 spans 15 residues. Germline CDR1 SGDLS, CDR2 YYNGEE. To note about this clone: The sample contains more than one DNA sequence encoding this CDR3.

Some clones are missing from TCRdb's copy, which holds only in-frame ones; the method was immunoSEQ multiplex PCR. This table holds fewer than 300,000 clones, roughly 90% found once. The chain has TRBV9 and TRBJ2-1, with 10 positions matching TRBD2. Sequenced sample: PBMCs or T cells enriched from blood (not recorded which). This receptor was taken from a woman in her twenties or thirties who had recovered from COVID-19. CDR3 nucleotide sequence: TGTGCCAGCAGCGTAGAAGCGGGAGGGTACAATGAGCAGTTCTTC. This gives the protein CASSVEAGGYNEQFF.